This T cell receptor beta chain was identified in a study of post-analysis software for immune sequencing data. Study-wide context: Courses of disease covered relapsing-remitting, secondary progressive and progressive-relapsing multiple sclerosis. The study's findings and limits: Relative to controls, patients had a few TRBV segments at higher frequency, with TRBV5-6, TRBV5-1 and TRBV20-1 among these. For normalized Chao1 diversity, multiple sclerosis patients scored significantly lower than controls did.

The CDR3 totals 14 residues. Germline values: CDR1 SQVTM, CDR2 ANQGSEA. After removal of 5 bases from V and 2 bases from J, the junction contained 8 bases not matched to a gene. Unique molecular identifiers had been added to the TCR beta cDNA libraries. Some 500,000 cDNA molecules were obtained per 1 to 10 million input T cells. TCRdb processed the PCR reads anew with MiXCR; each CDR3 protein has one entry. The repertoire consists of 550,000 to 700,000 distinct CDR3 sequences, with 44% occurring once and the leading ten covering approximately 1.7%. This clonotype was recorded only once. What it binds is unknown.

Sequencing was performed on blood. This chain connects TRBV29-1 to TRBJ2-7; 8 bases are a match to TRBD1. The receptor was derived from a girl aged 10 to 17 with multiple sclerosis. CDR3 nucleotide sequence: TGCAGCGTTAGTGCAGGGGGCAGCACCTACGAGCAGTACTTC. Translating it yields CSVSAGGSTYEQYF.